These T cell receptor beta chains were read from a single sample in a study of shared clonotypes between healthy human individuals. Assay used: immunoSEQ multiplex PCR; TCRdb lists only in-frame clones, some missing. The sample has over a million clones, over 95% seen once. Sequenced material: naive CD4+ T cells sorted from blood. These receptors all stem from a man aged 25-45 years in good health. The conserved cysteine and the conserved F or W are not part of the CDR3 here. Clone size is not always given. Where it is, it says once, few, many or a class for expanded clones.

cdr3_length v_call clone_size cdr3_aa
14 TRBV7-9 - ASSLGRGQGSYEQY
15 TRBV28 - ASSSPGLAYIQETQY
12 TRBV11-1 - ASSLGEGTDTQY
14 TRBV5-1 once ASSLETGPSGNTIY
10 TRBV6-5 - ASSPGRDEAF
14 TRBV18 - ASSPMDPDYTGELF
14 TRBV2 - ASSDPRGDTQYGYT
14 TRBV27 - ASSLSGPGIGDEQF
10 TRBV29-1 - SVAVDVYEQY
10 TRBV28 - ASSPRSYEQY
13 TRBV10-1 - ASSGGRAWADTQY
11 TRBV6-6 - ASSYGGAYGYT
13 TRBV9 - ASSLLGQGDYGYT
14 TRBV6-1 - ASSAAGGQLTYEQY
13 TRBV27 - ASRLRPGGVFEQF
12 TRBV28 once ASSPGQAPYEQY
13 TRBV6-5 once ASSSSGAAQETQY
11 TRBV18 - ASSILDSDEQF
15 TRBV18 - ASSLDRGVYSNQPQH
13 TRBV19 - ASTLGHLMNTEAF
14 TRBV19 - ASSTTGGIGNQPQH
14 TRBV14 - ASRESGTGSYNEQF